This T cell receptor (beta chain) was captured by sequencing in a study of T cells in Graves' hyperthyroidism and ophthalmopathy. Findings and caveats of the study: Ophthalmopathy stood apart from stable hyperthyroidism in a 13 V-J model.

The germline V gene has CDR1 SNHLY and CDR2 FYNNEI. This CDR3 spans 14 amino acids. Trimming cost V 2 bases and J 5 bases; bases outside gene matches: 2. In regard to this clonotype: Its antigen is not identified.

Hyperthyroidism patients were newly diagnosed, had disease duration under 2 months, and were aged 18 to 65 years. Exclusion criteria comprised uncontrolled infection, other autoimmune disease, pregnancy or lactation. On the basis of clinical symptoms, serum thyroxine and TRAb, thyroid ultrasound and orbital computed tomography, diagnoses were made. RNA transcripts provided the source from which TCR beta CDR3 regions were amplified. A first-round RT-PCR of the TCR CDR3 used the HTBI primer set. From the multiplex PCR reads, TCRdb called clonotypes with MiXCR, one entry per CDR3 protein. The sample records almost 600,000 distinct CDR3 sequences, under 60% being singletons.

V usage is TRBV2 and J usage is TRBJ2-5; TRBD1 matches at 10 bases. The sequence derives from a woman aged 18-35 years with Graves' hyperthyroidism. Material: peripheral blood or thyroid tissue (not recorded which). CDR3 sequence: CASSESGQGETQYF. The DNA of the CDR3 is TGTGCCAGCAGTGAATCGGGACAGGGGGAGACCCAGTACTTC.